A selection of T cell receptor beta chains follows, all from one sample in a study of PD-1 blockade in classical Hodgkin lymphoma. Produced via immunoSEQ multiplex PCR; TCRdb's table is partial and in-frame only. In the table there are more than 140,000 clones, about four fifths of which are singletons. The source material was peripheral blood mononuclear cells (PBMCs), sampled before the second cycle of nivolumab. The receptors were sampled from a human donor with classical Hodgkin lymphoma. Each CDR3 is given without its conserved first and last residue. D genes are given only for firm matches.

len,v_gene,j_gene,d_gene,CDR3aa
11,TRBV6-5,TRBJ1-2,-,ASSYLAGGAEV
14,TRBV7-9,TRBJ2-2,TRBD1,ASSYRGQGKGGELF
14,TRBV5-5,TRBJ2-1,TRBD2,ASSSGLAEPYNEQF
12,TRBV6-6,TRBJ1-2,-,ASSSAGTNYGYT
11,TRBV19,TRBJ2-7,-,ASSQPGTYEQY
14,TRBV27,TRBJ2-5,TRBD1,ASSYTATGGKETQY
12,TRBV10-3,TRBJ1-1,-,AISENGQNLEAF
11,TRBV10-3,TRBJ1-5,-,AIRQGLNQPQH
15,TRBV18,TRBJ2-2,TRBD1,ASSPTKGGANTGELF
13,TRBV5-1,TRBJ1-2,-,ASSSSGTSNYGYT
13,TRBV5-5,TRBJ2-2,-,ASSPRPFNTGELF
12,TRBV5-1,TRBJ2-3,-,ASRKSGGTDTQY
11,TRBV6-6,TRBJ1-1,TRBD1,ASTHPGTAEAF
12,TRBV28,TRBJ2-1,-,ASTLDSNYNEQF
12,TRBV6-6,TRBJ1-1,-,ASRTNSGNTEAF
12,TRBV6-4,TRBJ1-1,-,ASSPSQGNTEAF
14,TRBV19,TRBJ2-5,TRBD2,ASSPKGLVGQETQY
11,TRBV2,TRBJ2-1,TRBD1,ASSDWTGNEQF
11,TRBV6-5,TRBJ1-2,-,ASSPNSGTGYT
10,TRBV6-5,TRBJ2-7,-,ASSRDHVEQY
13,TRBV6-5,TRBJ2-4,-,ASSYSSGAKNIQY
13,TRBV7-2,TRBJ1-4,-,ASSLVGATNEKLF
11,TRBV6-6,TRBJ1-2,-,ASSYLAGGAEV
12,TRBV10-2,TRBJ1-2,TRBD1,ASTVGQGAYGYT
13,TRBV6-1,TRBJ2-1,TRBD1,ASKLQGAGYNEQF
12,TRBV5-1,TRBJ2-3,-,ASSLRYGFDTQY
11,TRBV7-2,TRBJ2-7,-,ASSFIQGLEQY
17,TRBV11-2,TRBJ2-2,TRBD1,ASSSRQGAGPTPFRELF
11,TRBV7-9,TRBJ2-7,-,ASSGTGTYEQY
15,TRBV7-3,TRBJ2-1,TRBD1,ASSLRGQGSFGNEQF
13,TRBV11-3,TRBJ2-7,-,ASSPGGPLAYEQY
12,TRBV5-1,TRBJ2-7,-,ASSRFSGGYEQY
11,TRBV2,TRBJ1-5,TRBD1,ASSEGDSSYQH
12,TRBV7-3,TRBJ1-6,-,ASSLGMGHSPLH